A single sample is the source of the 22 T cell receptor beta chains below, sequenced in a study of CD8+ T cells in alopecia areata. The authors extracted RNA and reverse transcribed it into cDNA as the sequencing template. TCRdb keeps only in-frame clones here, not all; method: immunoSEQ multiplex PCR. The table has about 82,000 clones, roughly 51% seen once. Sequencing used NKG2D-high CD8+ T cells sorted from blood. These receptors were collected from a human donor with alopecia areata.

This clone was counted only a few times. This chain connects TRBV4-1 to TRBJ2-1; 10 bases fit TRBD1. V shed 2 bases and J 8 bases; nucleotides not matched to a gene: 6. The CDR3 runs 15 residues. Per germline, CDR1 MGHRA and CDR2 YSYEKL. CDR3: CASSQPSGQGDEQFF. The CDR3 nucleotides read TGCGCCAGCAGCCAACCATCCGGACAGGGGGATGAGCAGTTCTTC.

This clone appeared a few times. The chain is built from TRBV29-1 and TRBJ1-2, with 10 bases matching TRBD1. The germline V gene has CDR1 SQVTM and CDR2 ANQGSEA. This CDR3 has 14 residues. J lost 3 bases, V lost 6 bases, and 7 bases had no gene match. CDR3 DNA: TGCAGCGTCATGGGGACAGGGGTGGACTATGGCTACACCTTC. Amino acid sequence: CSVMGTGVDYGYTF.

V is TRBV30 and J is TRBJ1-1, with D possibly being TRBD1 (5 bases). This CDR3 has 12 residues. Germline CDR1 and CDR2: GTSNPN and SVGIG (reference sequence). With 0 bases removed from V and 7 bases from J, the gap between germline ends came to 9 bases. CDR3 DNA: TGTGCCTGGAGTGTCAGGAGGGGTGAAGCTTTCTTT. This codes for CAWSVRRGEAFF. The full variable domain, its missing parts supplied by reference TRBV30 and TRBJ1-1, is SQTIHQWPATLVQPVGSPLSLECTVEGTSNPNLYWYRQAAGRGLQLLFYSVGIGQISSEVPQNLSASRPQDRQFILSSKKLLLSDSGFYLCAWSVRRGEAFFGQGTRLTVV.

The chain recombines TRBV5-1 with TRBJ2-3, with D maybe TRBD1 (5 bases). The V gene's germline CDR1 is SGHRS and CDR2 YFSETQ. The CDR3 runs to 16 residues. V was pared by 4 bases and J by 0 bases, with 15 bases between. In nucleotides, the CDR3 is TGCGCCAGCAGCCCAAGGGGTCCCCCCAGCACAGATACGCAGTATTTT. Its protein is CASSPRGPPSTDTQYF.

The chain uses TRBV28 and TRBJ2-3; TRBD1 agrees at 10 bases. After removal of 4 bases from V and 5 bases from J, the junction contained 0 bases not matched to a gene. Germline loops: CDR1 MDHEN, CDR2 SYDVKM. The CDR3 contains 13 residues. The CDR3 DNA sequence: TGTGCCAGCAGTTGGACAGGGGGAGATACGCAGTATTTT. Translating gives CASSWTGGDTQYF.

This clone has a handful of counts. V usage is TRBV4-1 and J usage is TRBJ2-1, with 7 nucleotides matching TRBD2. The V and J ends lost 7 bases and 3 bases, in that order; junction bases with no gene match: 9. The CDR3 length is 15 residues. Germline-derived CDR1 and CDR2 are MGHRA and YSYEKL. CDR3 in DNA: TGCGCCAGCACCGCGGGAGAGGATCTCTACAATGAGCAGTTCTTC. Translation gives CASTAGEDLYNEQFF.

The rearrangement links TRBV27 to TRBJ1-2; D may be TRBD1 (6 bases). V lost 2 bases and J lost 11, with 12 bases in between. Germline CDR1 is MNHEY and CDR2 is SMNVEV (reference sequence). This CDR3 is built from 12 residues. The CDR3 DNA reads as TGTGCCAGCAGTTTAGGCAGGGGAATGTACACCTTC. It codes for CASSLGRGMYTF.

The chain is built from TRBV5-6 and TRBJ2-1; D is unclear. The ends were cut back, 0 bases at V and 4 bases at J, with 5 bases in the middle. This CDR3 spans 13 amino acids. The germline V gene encodes CDR1 SGHDT and CDR2 YYEEEE. The CDR3 DNA is TGTGCCAGCAGCTTGGACGAGTACAATGAGCAGTTCTTC. Translating gives CASSLDEYNEQFF.

This chain uses TRBV28 with TRBJ2-1; a weak D match, TRBD1 (6 bases). Germline V CDR1 and CDR2: MDHEN, SYDVKM. V was cut by 4 bases and J by 15 bases, with 16 bases left in between. The CDR3 runs 12 residues. In DNA form, the CDR3 reads TGTGCCAGCAGTTCGGTTTCAGGGGTTCGGTTCTTC. Protein product: CASSSVSGVRFF.

To note about this clone: The same CDR3 arises from other DNA sequences in this sample as well. The chain is built from TRBV28 and TRBJ2-5; D not certain. The germline V gene has CDR1 MDHEN and CDR2 SYDVKM. The CDR3 loop spans 11 amino acids. The V end lost 3 bases, the J end lost 4 bases, and 3 bases lay between the germline ends. The CDR3 DNA is TGTGCCAGCAGTTTTGGAGAGACCCAGTACTTC. This translates into CASSFGETQYF.

In its sample, this clone was seen a few times. This chain links TRBV28 with TRBJ1-5; D perhaps matches TRBD1 (5 bases). Germline V CDR1 and CDR2: MDHEN, SYDVKM. Trimming stripped 6 bases from V and 5 bases from J, with 23 bases between. CDR3 length: 17 amino acids. CDR3 in amino acids: CASSLSPGHTEHQPQHF. The CDR3 bases are TGTGCCAGCAGCTTGTCGCCAGGACACACGGAACATCAGCCCCAGCATTTT.

The chain has TRBV19 and TRBJ2-3; a possible D gene is TRBD2 (6 bases). The CDR3 consists of 14 residues. Trimming cost V 11 bases and J 4 bases, with 19 bases left between them. Germline-derived CDR1 and CDR2 are LNHDA and SQIVND (reference sequence). CDR3 nucleotides: TGTGCCTCAACCGCGGCCCCGGGGGCAGATACGCAGTATTTT. It codes for CASTAAPGADTQYF. Drawing the rest from reference TRBV19 and TRBJ2-3, the complete variable domain is DGGITQSPKYLFRKEGQNVTLSCEQNLNHDAMYWYRQDPGQGLRLIYYSQIVNDFQKGDIAEGYSVSREKKESFPLTVTSAQKNPTAFYLCASTAAPGADTQYFGPGTRLTVL.

V and J are TRBV28 and TRBJ2-1, with TRBD1 matching 7 bases. This CDR3 spans 12 amino acids. With V trimmed by 6 bases and J by 15 bases, 11 bases remained unmatched. Germline V lookup: CDR1 MDHEN, CDR2 SYDVKM. Written as DNA, the CDR3 is TGTGCCAGCAGATCCGCCGGGACAGTGGCGTTCTTC. Amino acids: CASRSAGTVAFF. The full variable domain, rest sourced from reference TRBV28 and TRBJ2-1, is DVKVTQSSRYLVKRTGEKVFLECVQDMDHENMFWYRQDPGLGLRLIYFSYDVKMKEKGDIPEGYSVSREKKERFSLILESASTNQTSMYLCASRSAGTVAFFGPGTRLTVL.

There are a few counts of this clone. This chain uses TRBV5-1 with TRBJ2-5, with 10 positions matching TRBD2. Per the germline V gene, CDR1 is SGHRS and CDR2 is YFSETQ. The length of the CDR3 is 18 residues. V shed 0 bases and J 5 bases; nucleotides not matched to a gene: 13. DNA for the CDR3: TGCGCCAGCAGCTTGGATGAAGCAGCGGGGGGGCCGAGGGAGACCCAGTACTTC. Translation gives CASSLDEAAGGPRETQYF.

This clone was seen a few times. The V and J genes are TRBV29-1 and TRBJ1-1; the match to TRBD1 covers 7 bases. The trim removed 6 bases at V and 4 bases at J, leaving 8 bases unmatched. This CDR3 spans 13 amino acids. Germline CDR1 is SQVTM and CDR2 is ANQGSEA. CDR3 region: CSVEGAQGTEAFF. CDR3 DNA: TGCAGCGTCGAGGGGGCGCAGGGCACTGAAGCTTTCTTT.

V and J are TRBV21-1 and TRBJ2-7; the tabulated D call, TRBD2, remains unverified against the DNA. TRBV21-1 is assigned pseudogene status. The CDR3 loop spans 13 amino acids. The CDR3, as DNA: TGTGCCAGCCCTAAAAGCAAGATCTACGAGCAGTACTTC. Translating gives CASPKSKIYEQYF.

As regards this clone: An end of the junction differs from the germline gene, which may be a read error. The chain uses TRBV6-6 and TRBJ2-3; no reliable D call. The CDR3 is made up of 12 amino acids. Looked up from germline, CDR1 is MNHNY and CDR2 is SVGAGI (reference sequence). The CDR3 sequence is CASSDSTDTQYF. The CDR3 coding sequence is TGTGCCAGCAGTGACTCCACAGATACGCAGTATTTT.

The V gene is TRBV7-9, the J gene TRBJ2-3; D is unresolved. The CDR3 is 11 residues long. Germline loops: CDR1 SEHNR, CDR2 FQNEAQ (reference sequence). Between the trimmed V and J ends, which lost 7 bases and 5 bases, there was a span of 7 bases. The CDR3 sequence: CASNPVDTQYF. CDR3 nucleotides: TGTGCCAGCAACCCCGTAGATACGCAGTATTTT.

This chain connects TRBV5-1 to TRBJ1-1; 8 positions match TRBD1. V shed 6 bases, J shed 1 base, and the junction held 8 bases outside the gene matches. The length of the CDR3 is 15 residues. The germline V gene has CDR1 SGHRS and CDR2 YFSETQ. The CDR3 DNA sequence: TGCGCCAGCATCGACCTGGACAGGGAGAACACTGAAGCTTTCTTT. This gives the protein CASIDLDRENTEAFF.

This clone was observed a handful of times. The genes are TRBV5-6 and TRBJ2-1; the D gene is possibly TRBD2 (5 bases). The CDR3 spans 14 residues. V lost 4 bases to trimming and J lost 2 bases, with 10 bases between them. Germline lookup yields CDR1 SGHDT and CDR2 YYEEEE. CDR3 nucleotides: TGTGCCAGCAGCCAACGCGGGCCCTACAATGAGCAGTTCTTC. Amino acid sequence: CASSQRGPYNEQFF.

This clone was counted a few times. V is TRBV27 and J is TRBJ2-4; no clear D. Germline loops: CDR1 MNHEY, CDR2 SMNVEV (reference sequence). Trimming took off 3 bases at V and 6 bases at J, with 9 bases between the two ends. The CDR3 is 13 amino acids. As DNA, the CDR3 is TGTGCCAGCAGTTTTTCTCCCTTAAACATTCAGTACTTC. Amino acids: CASSFSPLNIQYF.

The chain is built from TRBV11-2 and TRBJ2-7; 7 nucleotides line up with TRBD2. V was pared by 6 bases and J by 7 bases, with 15 bases of the junction left unmatched. Per germline, CDR1 SGHAT and CDR2 FQNNGV. The CDR3 covers 15 residues. CDR3 nucleotide sequence: TGTGCCAGCAGTCTTACCCGGGACTACCTTTATGAGCAGTACTTC. Its translation: CASSLTRDYLYEQYF.